This entry lists 27 T cell receptor beta chains sequenced from one sample in a study of tumor-infiltrating lymphocytes in primary liver carcinoma (dated by TCRdb to 2017 to 2019). The run used an Illumina HiSeq 2500. Using a constant-region primer and ProtoScript II reverse transcriptase, TCRbeta-specific cDNA was reverse-transcribed from 500 ng total RNA. The TCRbeta libraries were prepared through three rounds of nested multiplex PCR following a slightly modified ARM-PCR procedure. Each of the first two PCR rounds ran for nine to eleven cycles and used multiplex TRBV1-TRBV30 forward primers together with a Cbeta reverse primer. TCRdb redid the processing of the public reads, applying fastp at Q25 and MiXCR, and retained in-frame beta chains. Each record represents a unique CDR3 protein, reported with the most common genes and DNA among its rows. Within this sample are 30,000 to 40,000 distinct CDR3 sequences, with roughly 80% of them counted one time only. The ten largest clonotypes hold 16% of the sample.

Without any cell sorting, total RNA and DNA were co-extracted from approximately 20-30 mg of bulk tissue using the AllPrep DNA/RNA mini kit. Material: liver tumor tissue from sampling region 4. Per the publication, the cell subset or site label means: tumor region T4, right-lateral pole. Receptor source: a middle-aged man with primary liver carcinoma and hepatitis B virus infection.

This clonotype was detected ten times or more. V gene TRBV30 combines with J gene TRBJ2-7; TRBD2 matches at 13 bases. CDR3 length equals 15 residues. V was clipped by 1 base and J by 7 bases; unmatched bases: 7. Germline V CDR1 and CDR2: GTSNPN, SVGIG (reference sequence). The CDR3 spells CAWSAGLAGVSEQYF. The CDR3 DNA follows: TGTGCCTGGAGTGCAGGACTAGCGGGAGTTTCTGAGCAGTACTTC.

With respect to this clonotype: This CDR3 fails to terminate in the conserved phenylalanine or tryptophan, so it likely reflects a read error. This sequence joins TRBV4-2 and TRBJ2-1, with a tentative D call TRBD2 (6 bases). CDR3 length equals 15 residues. The V gene's germline CDR1 is LGHNA and CDR2 YNFKEQ. CDR3 sequence (DNA): TGTGGCAGCAGACAAGATTGGACTACCGGCGGTGAGCAGTTCTTA. Encoded protein: CGSRQDWTTGGEQFL.

This clonotype is classed as medium-sized. The chain employs TRBV12-3 or TRBV12-4 and TRBJ2-1; 9 nucleotides align to TRBD1. Germline trimming cut 3 bases from V and 6 bases from J; bases unmatched to any gene: 6. The CDR3 contains 15 residues. CDR3 DNA sequence: TGTGCCAGCAGTTTGGGACAGGGAGATGTCAATGAGCAGTTCTTC. As protein: CASSLGQGDVNEQFF.

As regards this clonotype: One end of the junction varies from germline; a read error may be responsible. The V call is TRBV24-1, the J call TRBJ2-3; D possibly corresponds to TRBD1 (6 bases). CDR3 length: 14 amino acids. CDR1 and CDR2 (germline): KGHDR, SFDVKD. This CDR3 reads CATSSGTIGHTQYF. For the CDR3, the DNA is TGTGCCACCAGTTCCGGGACAATCGGCCATACACAGTATTTT.

As regards this clonotype: Mismatch with germline at one junction end may stem from a read error. The J gene is TRBJ2-1, the V gene TRBV5-6; TRBD2 might be the D (6 bases). Looked up from germline, CDR1 is SGHDT and CDR2 is YYEEEE. The CDR3 covers 18 residues. The CDR3 nucleotides read TGTGCCAACAGCTCCCTACTTAGCGGCTCAAACTCCTACAATGAGCAGTTCTTC. Translation gives CANSSLLSGSNSYNEQFF.

Regarding this clonotype: Because it lacks the conserved phenylalanine or tryptophan at the end, this CDR3 is likely a read error. No DNA is shown, since the ends of the CDR3 on it are uncertain; the CDR3 is the one TCRdb lists. The J gene is TRBJ2-1, the V gene TRBV6-4; the D call of TRBD2 is as the table states it, not checked on the DNA. Germline loops: CDR1 MRHNA, CDR2 SNTAGT. Including both end residues, the CDR3 is 14 amino acids long. CDR3 loop: CASNDQPGGGPHIL.

This clonotype has just one count. One end of the junction varies from germline; a read error may be responsible. V gene TRBV10-3 combines with J gene TRBJ2-5; D may be TRBD2 (5 bases). Germline assignment: CDR1 ENHRY and CDR2 SYGVKD. The CDR3 sequence is 15 residues long. The CDR3 DNA is TGTGCCATCAGTACGGCCTCGGGGTCCCAAGAGACCCAGTGCTTC. This sequence encodes CAISTASGSQETQCF.

In regard to this clonotype: Its ends do not fully match the called genes, so a read error is possible. The chain employs TRBV4-1 and TRBJ1-3; unclear D gene. Germline V gives CDR1 MGHRA, CDR2 YSYEKL. CDR3 size: 15 residues. CDR3 coding DNA: TGTGCCAGCAGTCCTACAGAGAGTACTGGAAACACCATATATTTT. Translated, it gives CASSPTESTGNTIYF.

By sample fraction, this clonotype is medium-sized (0.01 to 0.1%). The chain is built from TRBV29-1 and TRBJ1-1, with unresolved D. The CDR3 loop spans 14 amino acids. The germline CDR1 and CDR2 sequences are SQVTM and ANQGSEA. Trimming left V 6 bases short and J 2 bases short, with 16 bases between. CDR3 bases: TGCAGCGTCCGCCCGTCCGGGAGAAACACTGAAGCTTTCTTT. It yields the protein CSVRPSGRNTEAFF.

On this clonotype itself: A junction boundary mismatches the germline segment, possibly from a read error. This chain connects TRBV6-1 to TRBJ2-5, with a tentative D call TRBD1 (6 bases). Germline lookup yields CDR1 MNHNS and CDR2 SASEGT. The CDR3 consists of 18 residues. DNA for the CDR3: TGTACCAGCAGTGAAAATTTAATGGGGGCGGCCGTTGGAGATACCCAGTACTTC. Translated: CTSSENLMGAAVGDTQYF.

The CDR3 DNA is TGTGTCAACAGCTTAGGGTTCAGCAACAATGAGCAGTTCTTC. It specifies CVNSLGFSNNEQFF. This chain uses TRBV11-3 with TRBJ2-1; D gene unclear. Per germline, CDR1 SGHNT and CDR2 YENEEA. CDR3 size: 14 residues.

Only one count was recorded for this clonotype. The V and J genes are TRBV6-2 or TRBV6-3 and TRBJ2-1; D is possibly TRBD1 (6 bases). CDR1 is MNHEY and CDR2 is SVGEGT in the germline V gene. The CDR3 consists of 15 residues. The germline V and J ends were trimmed by 10 bases and 7 bases, with 23 bases remaining between them. CDR3: CANINRNNRENEQFF. The DNA of the CDR3 is TGTGCCAACATCAACAGGAACAACAGGGAAAATGAGCAGTTCTTC.

As regards this clonotype: This likely comes from a read error, as the CDR3 has no conserved phenylalanine or tryptophan at its end. This rearrangement joins TRBV12-3 or TRBV12-4 to TRBJ2-2; D tentatively reads TRBD1 or TRBD2 (5 bases each). The V end lost 5 bases, the J end lost 0 bases, and 13 bases lay between the germline ends. The CDR3 has 16 residues. CDR3 in amino acids: CASSPGRRTNTGELFY. The CDR3 nucleotides are TGTGCCAGCAGTCCGGGGCGGCGGACGAACACCGGGGAGCTGTTTTAT.

Comment on this clonotype: In this CDR3 the conserved last residue, phenylalanine or tryptophan, is missing, so a read error is likely. The chain employs TRBV5-1 and TRBJ2-3; D not certain. CDR3 length: 16 residues. From germline, CDR1 is SGHRS and CDR2 YFSETQ. The V gene lost 1 base and the J gene lost 0 bases, with 12 bases spanning the gap. The CDR3 spells CASSLNGHASTDTQYI. The CDR3 region has the DNA TGCGCCAGCAGCTTGAACGGCCATGCTAGCACAGATACGCAGTATATT.

Concerning this clonotype itself: Germline is not matched at one junction end, which may reflect a read error. This chain uses TRBV2 with TRBJ2-3; the D is unclear. Germline V gives CDR1 SNHLY, CDR2 FYNNEI. The CDR3 totals 12 residues. CDR3 in DNA: TGTACCAGCAATTCCCTAGAAGATACGCAGTATTTT. Protein sequence: CTSNSLEDTQYF.

About this clonotype itself: One end of the junction does not line up with germline, which may come from a read error. This chain connects TRBV11-2 to TRBJ2-5; D tentatively fits TRBD1 or TRBD2 (6 bases each). This CDR3 region has 15 residues. Per germline, CDR1 SGHAT and CDR2 FQNNGV. In DNA form, the CDR3 reads TGTGTCAGCAGCTTAGTAGGGGGGAAGGGAGAGACCCATTACTTC. As protein: CVSSLVGGKGETHYF.

Worth noting for this clonotype: One junction end disagrees with the germline gene, perhaps due to a read error. V usage is TRBV11-2 and J usage is TRBJ2-2; a weak D match, TRBD2 (7 bases). The CDR3 is 15 amino acids. CDR1 and CDR2 (germline): SGHAT, FQNNGV. CDR3 in DNA: TGTGCCAGCAGCCCCACCAAGGGGACAAGCGGGGAACTGTTTTTT. Protein: CASSPTKGTSGELFF.

This clonotype is termed medium-sized. This chain uses TRBV5-6 with TRBJ2-3, with D tentatively TRBD2 (6 bases). There are 16 residues in the CDR3. Germline V gives CDR1 SGHDT, CDR2 YYEEEE. Trimming took off 0 bases at V and 6 bases at J, with 17 bases between the two ends. The CDR3 DNA reads TGTGCCAGCAGCTTGGAGGAGGGCAGAACGTGGGATACGCAGTATTTT. Residues: CASSLEEGRTWDTQYF.

Comments on this clonotype: The junction departs from germline at one end; a sequencing error may be responsible. This chain connects TRBV29-1 to TRBJ2-6; the D is unclear. The germline V gene has CDR1 SQVTM and CDR2 ANQGSEA. The CDR3 contains 16 residues. CDR3 sequence: CSVDGLPGSEANVLTF. CDR3 in DNA: TGCAGCGTTGATGGTCTCCCCGGTTCTGAGGCCAACGTCCTGACTTTC.

As concerns this clonotype: Given a much more abundant clone one base away, this may be a read error. V and J are TRBV15 and TRBJ1-5; 7 nucleotides align to TRBD1. The germline V gene encodes CDR1 LNHNV and CDR2 YYDKDF (reference sequence). With V trimmed by 6 bases and J by 4 bases, 9 bases remained unmatched. The CDR3 length is 15 residues. For the CDR3, the DNA is TGTGCCACCAGAGGACGGACAGGCCATAATCAGCCCCAGCATTTT. Translating gives CATRGRTGHNQPQHF.

This chain uses TRBV6-2 or TRBV6-3 with TRBJ2-7; D may be TRBD2 (6 bases). The length of the CDR3 is 18 residues. Germline V gene lookup returns CDR1 MNHEY and CDR2 SVGEGT. V lost 2 bases to trimming and J lost 4 bases, with 24 bases between them. The CDR3 sequence: CASSYTTDVEGGWYEQYF. The CDR3 coding sequence is TGTGCCAGCAGTTACACTACTGACGTGGAGGGAGGCTGGTACGAGCAGTACTTC.

Regarding this clonotype: At one boundary the junction diverges from the germline segment, which might be a read error. The chain joins TRBV11-2 to TRBJ1-5, with 11 bases lining up with TRBD1. CDR3 length equals 15 residues. Germline assignment: CDR1 SGHAT and CDR2 FQNNGV. This CDR3 reads CDSSSGTGGNQHQHF. CDR3 coding DNA: TGTGACAGCAGCTCCGGGACAGGGGGAAATCAGCACCAGCATTTT.

Of note for this clonotype: One end of the junction does not line up with germline, which may come from a read error. V usage is TRBV11-2 and J usage is TRBJ2-4; D unclear. Germline values: CDR1 SGHAT, CDR2 FQNNGV. This CDR3 has 15 residues. CDR3 region: CTSTTSAVTKNIQYF. The CDR3 DNA reads as TGTACCAGCACCACTTCTGCGGTAACCAAAAATATTCAGTACTTC.

About this clonotype: This is likely a read error, given that the CDR3 carries no conserved phenylalanine or tryptophan at its end. The rearrangement links TRBV29-1 to TRBJ1-1; D gene unclear. Germline V gives CDR1 SQVTM, CDR2 ANQGSEA. The CDR3 consists of 13 residues. Trimming pared 7 bases from V and 1 base from J, leaving 13 bases between. The CDR3 protein is CSAQSQKNTEAFP. As DNA, the CDR3 is TGCAGCGCTCAGAGCCAAAAGAACACTGAAGCTTTCCCT.

The rearrangement joins TRBV29-1 to TRBJ1-1; D ambiguous. The germline gives CDR1 SQVTM, CDR2 ANQGSEA. The V gene lost 8 bases and the J gene lost 6 bases, with 25 bases spanning the gap. The length of the CDR3 is 15 residues. The DNA for the CDR3 is TGCAGCATTGGTCCAGGATGGGGTATAGTCGCTGAAGCTTTCTTT. Amino acids: CSIGPGWGIVAEAFF.

To note about this clonotype: This may stem from a read error, because a much larger clone lies one nucleotide away. The CDR3: CSAGPWAGGYTF. CDR3 coding DNA: TGCAGTGCTGGACCCTGGGCCGGGGGCTACACCTTC. The J gene is TRBJ1-2, the V gene TRBV20-1; no firm D call. The CDR3 covers 12 residues. In germline, CDR1 is DFQATT, CDR2 SNEGSKA (reference sequence). V dropped 5 bases and J dropped 8 bases, with 15 bases sitting between them.

Details on this clonotype: Likely a read error: the CDR3 ends without its conserved phenylalanine or tryptophan. The rearrangement links TRBV11-2 to TRBJ1-4, with unresolved D. Germline V lookup: CDR1 SGHAT, CDR2 FQNNGV. This CDR3 region has 15 residues. V dropped 4 bases and J dropped 7 bases, with 16 bases sitting between them. The CDR3, as DNA: TGTGCCAGCAGCTCAGGAACCTTCCCGGGTGAAAAACTGTTTCTT. This encodes CASSSGTFPGEKLFL.